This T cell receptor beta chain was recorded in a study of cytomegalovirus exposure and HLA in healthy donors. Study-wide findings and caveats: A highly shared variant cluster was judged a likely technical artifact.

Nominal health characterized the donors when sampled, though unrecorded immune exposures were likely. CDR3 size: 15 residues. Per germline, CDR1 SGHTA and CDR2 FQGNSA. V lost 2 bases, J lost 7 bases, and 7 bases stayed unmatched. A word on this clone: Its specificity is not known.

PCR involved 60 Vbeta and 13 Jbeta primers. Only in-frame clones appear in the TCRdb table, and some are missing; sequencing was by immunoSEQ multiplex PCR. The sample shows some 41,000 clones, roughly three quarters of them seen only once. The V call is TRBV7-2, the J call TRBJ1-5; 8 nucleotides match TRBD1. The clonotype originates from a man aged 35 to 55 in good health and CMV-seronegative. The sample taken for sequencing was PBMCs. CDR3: CASSLFGTGSQPQHF. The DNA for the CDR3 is TGTGCCAGCAGCTTATTCGGGACAGGAAGCCAGCCCCAGCATTTT.